This TCR beta chain was profiled in a study of cytomegalovirus exposure and HLA in healthy donors. Vbeta (60) and Jbeta (13) primers were used in the PCR. Study processing details: As a later analysis found, there were roughly 80 million unique TCR beta chains, of which some 10 million were shared. Some clones are missing from TCRdb's copy, which holds only in-frame ones; the method was immunoSEQ multiplex PCR. D and trimming were read from the DNA, whereas the V and J calls and clone size are those reported in that table. Of under 150,000 clones detected, approximately 85% appear once; the ten largest clones hold under 7.5%. This CDR3 is built from 16 residues. In germline, CDR1 is LNHDA, CDR2 SQIVND (reference sequence). Unmatched junction bases numbered 12, after V lost 3 bases and J lost 9 bases.

Input material: PBMCs. The sequence was collected from a woman aged 30 to 39 in good health and CMV-seropositive. The chain recombines TRBV19 with TRBJ1-5, with 9 bases aligning to TRBD1. The CDR3 DNA follows: TGTGCCAGTAGTATCTCTACAGGGGGCGGAGGGAGGCCCCAGCATTTT. Encoded protein: CASSISTGGGGRPQHF. Combining the CDR3 with reference TRBV19 and TRBJ1-5 gives the whole variable domain DGGITQSPKYLFRKEGQNVTLSCEQNLNHDAMYWYRQDPGQGLRLIYYSQIVNDFQKGDIAEGYSVSREKKESFPLTVTSAQKNPTAFYLCASSISTGGGGRPQHFGDGTRLSIL.